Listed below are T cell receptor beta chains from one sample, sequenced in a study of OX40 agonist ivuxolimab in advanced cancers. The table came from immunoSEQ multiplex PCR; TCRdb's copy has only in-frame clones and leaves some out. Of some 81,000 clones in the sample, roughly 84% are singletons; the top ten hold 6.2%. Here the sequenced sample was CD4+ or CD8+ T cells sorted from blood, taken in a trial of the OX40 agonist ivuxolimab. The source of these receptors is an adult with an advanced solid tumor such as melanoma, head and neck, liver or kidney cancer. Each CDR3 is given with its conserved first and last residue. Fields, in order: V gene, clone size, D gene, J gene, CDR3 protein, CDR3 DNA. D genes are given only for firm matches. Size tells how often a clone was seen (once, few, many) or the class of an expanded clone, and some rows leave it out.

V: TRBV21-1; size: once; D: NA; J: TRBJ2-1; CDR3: CASSSGQGFPFIAGGGYNEQFF; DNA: TGTGCCAGCAGCTCAGGACAGGGGTTCCCCTTCATAGCGGGAGGCGGCTACAATGAGCAGTTCTTC
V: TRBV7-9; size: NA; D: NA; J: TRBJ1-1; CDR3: CASKVGNTEAFF; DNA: TGTGCCAGCAAGGTCGGGAACACTGAAGCTTTCTTT
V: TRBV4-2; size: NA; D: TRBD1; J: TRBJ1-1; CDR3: CASSQPTGALNTEAFF; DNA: TGTGCCAGCAGCCAACCGACAGGGGCCCTGAACACTGAAGCTTTCTTT
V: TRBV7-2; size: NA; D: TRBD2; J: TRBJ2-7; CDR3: CASSLGFSGNPYEQYF; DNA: TGTGCCAGCAGCTTGGGGTTCAGCGGGAACCCGTACGAGCAGTACTTC
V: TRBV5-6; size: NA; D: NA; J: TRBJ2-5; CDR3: CASSLADEETQYF; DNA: TGTGCCAGCAGCTTGGCCGACGAAGAGACCCAGTACTTC
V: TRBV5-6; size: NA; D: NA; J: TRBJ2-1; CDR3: CASSLVDRYNEQFF; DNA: TGTGCCAGCAGCCTAGTTGACAGATACAATGAGCAGTTCTTC
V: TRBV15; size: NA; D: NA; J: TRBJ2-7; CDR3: CATSRDHGGLQNEQYF; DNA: TGTGCCACCAGCAGAGATCATGGGGGGCTTCAGAACGAGCAGTACTTC
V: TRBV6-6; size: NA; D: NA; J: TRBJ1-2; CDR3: CASSRRDGGYTF; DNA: TGTGCCAGCAGCCGGAGGGACGGTGGCTACACCTTC
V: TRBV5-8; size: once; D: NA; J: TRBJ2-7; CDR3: CASSLGGQGYEQYF; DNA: TGTGCCAGCAGCTTGGGGGGGCAGGGCTACGAGCAGTACTTC
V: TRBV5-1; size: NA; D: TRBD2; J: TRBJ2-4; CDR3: CASSIPGERGAKNIQYF; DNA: TGCGCCAGCAGCATACCTGGGGAGCGGGGAGCCAAAAACATTCAGTACTTC
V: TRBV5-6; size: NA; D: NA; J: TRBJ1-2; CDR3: CASSLEGGEGYTF; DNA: TGTGCCAGCAGCTTGGAGGGGGGTGAAGGCTACACCTTC
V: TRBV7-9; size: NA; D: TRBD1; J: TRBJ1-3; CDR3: CASSEGGTGSTIYF; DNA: TGTGCCAGCAGCGAGGGAGGGACAGGGAGCACCATATATTTT
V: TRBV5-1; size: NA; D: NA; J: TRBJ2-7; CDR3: CASSLVLDSSYEQYF; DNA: TGCGCCAGCAGCTTGGTGTTAGACAGCTCCTACGAGCAGTACTTC
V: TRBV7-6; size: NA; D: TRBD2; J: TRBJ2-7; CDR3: CASSLRGGPTYEQYF; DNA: TGTGCCAGCAGCTTACGCGGGGGGCCTACCTACGAGCAGTACTTC
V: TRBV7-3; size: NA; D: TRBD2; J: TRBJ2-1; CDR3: CASSPQRGTSGVYNEQFF; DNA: TGTGCCAGCAGCCCCCAACGGGGGACTAGCGGGGTTTACAATGAGCAGTTCTTC
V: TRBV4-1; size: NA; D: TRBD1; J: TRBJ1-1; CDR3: CASSQATGGSPYTEAFF; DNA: TGCGCCAGCAGCCAGGCGACAGGGGGCAGTCCTTACACTGAAGCTTTCTTT
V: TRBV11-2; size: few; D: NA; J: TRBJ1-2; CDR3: CASSLGSGGLYGYTF; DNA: TGTGCCAGCAGCTTAGGGTCCGGGGGGCTCTATGGCTACACCTTC
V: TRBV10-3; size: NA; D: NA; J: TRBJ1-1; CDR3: CAIRDRPNTEAFF; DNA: TGTGCCATCAGGGACCGCCCGAACACTGAAGCTTTCTTT
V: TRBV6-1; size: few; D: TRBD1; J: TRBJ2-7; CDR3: CASSTDRGYEQYF; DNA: TGTGCCAGCAGTACGGACAGGGGCTACGAGCAGTACTTC
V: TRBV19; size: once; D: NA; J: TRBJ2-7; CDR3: CASSGRDNSYEQYF; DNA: TGTGCCAGTAGTGGCCGGGACAACTCCTACGAGCAGTACTTC
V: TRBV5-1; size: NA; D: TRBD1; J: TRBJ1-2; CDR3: CASSRDRDYGYTF; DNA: TGCGCCAGCAGCCGGGACAGGGACTATGGCTACACCTTC
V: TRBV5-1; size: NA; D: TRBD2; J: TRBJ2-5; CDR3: CASSFLSGSGLETQYF; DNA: TGCGCCAGCAGCTTTTTAAGCGGGAGTGGGCTAGAGACCCAGTACTTC
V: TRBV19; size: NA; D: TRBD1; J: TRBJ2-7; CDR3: CASREDRVAYEQYF; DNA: TGTGCCAGTAGAGAGGACAGGGTGGCCTACGAGCAGTACTTC
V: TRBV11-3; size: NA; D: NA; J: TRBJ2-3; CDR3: CASSGSLSTDTQYF; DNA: TGTGCCAGCAGCGGGTCGTTGAGCACAGATACGCAGTATTTT
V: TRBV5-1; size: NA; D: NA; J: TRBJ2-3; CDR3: CASHRGVPADTQYF; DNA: TGCGCCAGCCACCGGGGCGTTCCCGCAGATACGCAGTATTTT
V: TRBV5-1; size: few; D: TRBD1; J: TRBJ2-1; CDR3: CASSSDIGTDGEQFF; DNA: TGCGCCAGCAGCTCAGACATCGGGACAGACGGGGAGCAGTTCTTC
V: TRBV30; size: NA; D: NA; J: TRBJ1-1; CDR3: CAWSEGNTEAFF; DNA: TGTGCCTGGAGTGAAGGGAACACTGAAGCTTTCTTT
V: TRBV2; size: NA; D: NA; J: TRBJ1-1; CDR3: CASSETGNTEAFF; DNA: TGTGCCAGCAGTGAAACGGGGAACACTGAAGCTTTCTTT
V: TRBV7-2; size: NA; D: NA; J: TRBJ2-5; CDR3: CASSSPRGIGETQYF; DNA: TGTGCCAGCAGCTCTCCCAGGGGTATCGGGGAGACCCAGTACTTC
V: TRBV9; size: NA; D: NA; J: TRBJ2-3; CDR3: CASSGGTDTQYF; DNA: TGTGCCAGCAGCGGGGGCACAGATACGCAGTATTTT
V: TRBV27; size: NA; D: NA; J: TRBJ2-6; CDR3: CASSLGGYGSGANVLTF; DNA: TGTGCCAGCAGTTTGGGTGGGTATGGGTCTGGGGCCAACGTCCTGACTTTC
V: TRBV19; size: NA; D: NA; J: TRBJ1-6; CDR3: CASSPGAGDNSPLHF; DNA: TGTGCCAGTAGCCCGGGGGCAGGAGATAATTCACCCCTCCACTTT
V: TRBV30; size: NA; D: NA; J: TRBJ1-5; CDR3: CAWATQGPQHF; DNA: TGTGCCTGGGCCACTCAGGGACCCCAGCATTTT
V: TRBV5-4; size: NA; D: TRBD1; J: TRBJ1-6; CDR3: CASSSPGTGGNSPLHF; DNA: TGTGCCAGCAGCTCGCCGGGGACAGGGGGCAACTCACCCCTCCACTTT
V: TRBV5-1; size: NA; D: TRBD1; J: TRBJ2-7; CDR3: CASSLASTGRSGEQYF; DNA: TGCGCCAGCAGCTTGGCGTCGACAGGGCGTTCGGGTGAGCAGTACTTC
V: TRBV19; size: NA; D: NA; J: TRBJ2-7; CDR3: CASSLMMGYEQYF; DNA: TGTGCCAGTAGTCTAATGATGGGCTACGAGCAGTACTTC
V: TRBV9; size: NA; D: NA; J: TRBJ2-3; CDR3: CASSQGRDTQYF; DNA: TGTGCCAGCAGCCAGGGACGAGATACGCAGTATTTT
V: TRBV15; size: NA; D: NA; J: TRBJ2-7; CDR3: CATSRGGLAESEQYF; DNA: TGTGCCACCAGCAGGGGCGGGTTGGCGGAAAGCGAGCAGTACTTC
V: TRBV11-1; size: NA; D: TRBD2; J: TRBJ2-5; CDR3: CASSLGGTSGVQETQYF; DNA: TGTGCCAGCAGCTTAGGGGGGACTAGCGGGGTCCAAGAGACCCAGTACTTC
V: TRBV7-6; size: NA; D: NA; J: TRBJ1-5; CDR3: CAIGTGNQPQHF; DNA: TGTGCCATAGGCACTGGCAATCAGCCCCAGCATTTT
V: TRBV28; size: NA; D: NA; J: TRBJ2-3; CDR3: CASSLAGSTDTQYF; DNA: TGTGCCAGCAGTTTAGCGGGCAGCACAGATACGCAGTATTTT
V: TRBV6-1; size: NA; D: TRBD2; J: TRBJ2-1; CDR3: CASSGYRSLAGEEQFF; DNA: TGTGCCAGCAGTGGCTACCGGTCACTAGCGGGGGAGGAGCAGTTCTTC
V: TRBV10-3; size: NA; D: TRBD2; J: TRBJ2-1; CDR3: CATRTSGYYNEQFF; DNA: TGTGCCACCCGGACTAGCGGGTACTACAATGAGCAGTTCTTC
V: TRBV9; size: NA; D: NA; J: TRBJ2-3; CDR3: CASSVTWDHTDTQYF; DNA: TGTGCCAGCAGCGTAACATGGGACCACACAGATACGCAGTATTTT
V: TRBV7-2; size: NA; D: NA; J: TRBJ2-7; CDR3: CASTQGDFYEQYF; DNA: TGTGCCAGCACCCAAGGCGACTTCTACGAGCAGTACTTC
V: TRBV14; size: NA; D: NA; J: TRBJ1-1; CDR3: CASSQGPGTGTEAFF; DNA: TGTGCCAGCAGCCAAGGTCCAGGGACCGGCACTGAAGCTTTCTTT
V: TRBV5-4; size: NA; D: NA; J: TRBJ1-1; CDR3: CASSFDGVEAFF; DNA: TGTGCCAGCAGCTTTGATGGAGTTGAAGCTTTCTTT
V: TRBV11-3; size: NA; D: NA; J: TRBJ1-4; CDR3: CASSPGLFSTNEKLFF; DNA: TGTGCCAGCAGCCCGGGACTATTCTCTACTAATGAAAAACTGTTTTTT
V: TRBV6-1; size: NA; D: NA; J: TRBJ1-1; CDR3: CASSVWTDGGAFF; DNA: TGTGCCAGCAGTGTCTGGACGGACGGCGGAGCTTTCTTT
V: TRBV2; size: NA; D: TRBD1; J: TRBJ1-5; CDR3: CASSQDRGYQPQHF; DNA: TGTGCCAGCAGTCAGGACAGGGGGTATCAGCCCCAGCATTTT
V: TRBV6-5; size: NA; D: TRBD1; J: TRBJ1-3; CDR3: CASSYTGQGSNTIYF; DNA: TGTGCCAGCAGTTACACGGGACAGGGGAGCAACACCATATATTTT
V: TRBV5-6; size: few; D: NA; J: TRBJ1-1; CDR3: CASSWGSGETEAFF; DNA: TGTGCCAGCAGCTGGGGGTCGGGGGAGACTGAAGCTTTCTTT
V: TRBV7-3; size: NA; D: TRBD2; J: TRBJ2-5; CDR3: CASSRSGGTETQYF; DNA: TGTGCCAGCAGCAGAAGCGGGGGAACAGAGACCCAGTACTTC
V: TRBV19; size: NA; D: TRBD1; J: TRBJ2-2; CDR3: CASSIRGQSTGELFF; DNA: TGTGCCAGTAGTATAAGGGGACAGTCCACCGGGGAGCTGTTTTTT
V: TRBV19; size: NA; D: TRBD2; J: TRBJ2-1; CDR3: CASSTRGTSGRSEQFF; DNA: TGTGCCAGTAGTACCAGGGGGACTAGCGGGAGAAGTGAGCAGTTCTTC
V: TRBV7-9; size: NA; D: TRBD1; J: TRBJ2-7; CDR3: CASSYGQGIEQYF; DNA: TGTGCCAGCAGTTACGGACAGGGGATCGAGCAGTACTTC
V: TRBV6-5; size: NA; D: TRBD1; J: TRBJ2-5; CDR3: CASSKDRGGETQYF; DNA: TGTGCCAGCAGTAAGGACAGGGGTGGGGAGACCCAGTACTTC
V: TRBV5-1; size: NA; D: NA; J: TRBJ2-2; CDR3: CASSSYTGELFF; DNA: TGCGCCAGCAGCTCGTACACCGGGGAGCTGTTTTTT